These 23 T cell receptor beta chains share one sample of origin, sequenced in a study of cytomegalovirus exposure and HLA in healthy donors. In the PCR, 60 Vbeta and 13 Jbeta primers were used. Only in-frame clones appear in the TCRdb table, and some are missing; sequencing was by immunoSEQ multiplex PCR. The sample has roughly 190,000 clones, 77% seen once. The sequencing sample was made of PBMCs. These receptors were obtained from a woman in her 30s in good health and CMV-seropositive.

The J gene is TRBJ2-5, the V gene TRBV28; 7 bases line up with TRBD1. Per germline, CDR1 MDHEN and CDR2 SYDVKM. The V gene end was trimmed by 6 bases and the J gene end by 0 bases; junction bases not matched to a gene: 4. This CDR3 spans 14 amino acids. CDR3 DNA: TGTGCCAGCAGCCAGGGACAGAACCAAGAGACCCAGTACTTC. Protein: CASSQGQNQETQYF.

The chain combines TRBV9 with TRBJ1-4; D not certain. The CDR3 covers 15 residues. Germline CDR1 SGDLS, CDR2 YYNGEE. Trimming cost V 5 bases and J 2 bases, with 13 bases left between them. DNA of the CDR3: TGTGCCAGCAGGGTTTGGTGGGAGACTAATGAAAAACTGTTTTTT. It translates to CASRVWWETNEKLFF. The variable domain in full, completed from reference TRBV9 and TRBJ1-4, reads DSGVTQTPKHLITATGQRVTLRCSPRSGDLSVYWYQQSLDQGLQFLIQYYNGEERAKGNILERFSAQQFPDLHSELNLSSLELGDSALYFCASRVWWETNEKLFFGSGTQLSVL.

Note on this clone: The same CDR3 is also encoded by other DNA sequences in this sample. The V call is TRBV19, the J call TRBJ1-2; tentative D call: TRBD1 (5 bases). Germline CDR1 reads LNHDA; CDR2 reads SQIVND (reference sequence). Between the trimmed V and J ends, which lost 5 bases and 0 bases, there was a span of 10 bases. The CDR3 loop spans 14 amino acids. CDR3 nucleotides: TGTGCCAGTAGTCCGGGGGGGGCTAACTATGGCTACACCTTC. Protein product: CASSPGGANYGYTF.

The table lists this clone with a few counts. The V gene is TRBV5-1, the J gene TRBJ1-5; perhaps TRBD1 as D (5 bases). Germline-derived CDR1 and CDR2 are SGHRS and YFSETQ. The CDR3 runs 15 residues. V lost 2 bases to trimming and J lost 3 bases, with 12 bases between them. CDR3 DNA sequence: TGCGCCAGCAGCTTAGATGGGGCGGACAATCAGCCCCAGCATTTT. Its translation: CASSLDGADNQPQHF.

This sequence joins TRBV28 and TRBJ1-5; D not resolved. The germline CDR1 and CDR2 sequences are MDHEN and SYDVKM. V was cut by 5 bases and J by 11 bases, with 13 bases left in between. The CDR3 length is 12 residues. The CDR3 loop is CASSPSIGAQHF. The CDR3 coding sequence is TGTGCCAGCAGTCCCTCAATCGGTGCCCAGCATTTT.

CDR3 sequence (DNA): TGTGCCTGGAGTGTACAGGGGGCAGGTGGCTACACCTTC. This codes for CAWSVQGAGGYTF. The V and J genes are TRBV30 and TRBJ1-2; 9 bases agree with TRBD1. V dropped 0 bases and J dropped 7; count of bases not matched to a gene: 3. The germline V gene encodes CDR1 GTSNPN and CDR2 SVGIG (reference sequence). The CDR3 is 13 residues long.

The rearrangement uses TRBV19 and TRBJ2-1, with D perhaps TRBD2 (5 bases). Germline V lookup: CDR1 LNHDA, CDR2 SQIVND (reference sequence). CDR3 length equals 15 residues. V lost 3 bases and J lost 0, with 9 bases in between. The CDR3: CASSIHGSSYNEQFF. CDR3 DNA: TGTGCCAGTAGTATTCATGGGAGCTCCTACAATGAGCAGTTCTTC.

V usage is TRBV9 and J usage is TRBJ1-4; possible D gene TRBD1, 6 bases. This CDR3 is built from 15 residues. The V gene lost 0 bases and the J gene lost 8 bases, with 14 bases spanning the gap. CDR1 and CDR2 from the germline V gene are SGDLS and YYNGEE. The CDR3 protein is CASSVAGDRSEKLFF. In DNA form, the CDR3 reads TGTGCCAGCAGCGTAGCAGGGGATCGGAGCGAAAAACTGTTTTTT.

The CDR3 DNA reads TGCGCCAGCAGCCAAGACCGGTACACAGATACGCAGTATTTT. This gives the protein CASSQDRYTDTQYF. V usage is TRBV4-3 and J usage is TRBJ2-3; D remains unclear. The CDR3 runs 14 residues. Germline CDR1 and CDR2: LGHNA and YSLEER. V lost 0 bases to trimming and J lost 2 bases, with 6 bases between them.

The chain links TRBV12-5 to TRBJ2-1; 8 bases line up with TRBD2. From germline, CDR1 is LGHNT and CDR2 FRNRAP. The CDR3 is made up of 17 amino acids. Unmatched junction bases numbered 12, after V lost 3 bases and J lost 5 bases. In DNA, the CDR3 is TGTGCTAGTGGTTTAGGACTAGCCACTACTACTAACAATGAGCAGTTCTTC. As protein: CASGLGLATTTNNEQFF.

The chain uses TRBV19 and TRBJ2-5; 9 nucleotides match TRBD1. V lost 5 bases and J lost 4; bases outside the gene matches: 5. In germline, CDR1 is LNHDA, CDR2 SQIVND (reference sequence). The CDR3 runs to 14 residues. The CDR3 loop reads CASSVTGGVETQYF. Written as DNA, the CDR3 is TGTGCCAGTAGTGTAACAGGGGGCGTAGAGACCCAGTACTTC.

In this sample, this clone turned up a few times. The chain couples TRBV7-2 to TRBJ2-5, with D unclear. The germline V and J ends were trimmed by 3 bases and 2 bases, with 4 bases remaining between them. The CDR3 sequence is 12 residues long. Per the germline V gene, CDR1 is SGHTA and CDR2 is FQGNSA. Here the CDR3 DNA reads TGTGCCAGCAGCTTCAGACAAGAGACCCAGTACTTC. It yields the protein CASSFRQETQYF. The variable domain in full, completed from reference TRBV7-2 and TRBJ2-5, reads GAGVSQSPSNKVTEKGKDVELRCDPISGHTALYWYRQSLGQGLEFLIYFQGNSAPDKSGLPSDRFSAERTGGSVSTLTIQRTQQEDSAVYLCASSFRQETQYFGPGTRLLVL.

J is TRBJ2-2 and V is TRBV7-3; D unresolved. Looked up from germline, CDR1 is SGHTA and CDR2 is FQGTGA. CDR3 length equals 14 residues. Trimming pared 0 bases from V and 5 bases from J, leaving 7 bases between. CDR3 region: CASSLTRITGELFF. The CDR3 nucleotides read TGTGCCAGCAGCTTAACCAGGATAACCGGGGAGCTGTTTTTT. Full variable domain (remainder filled in from reference TRBV7-3 and TRBJ2-2): GAGVSQTPSNKVTEKGKYVELRCDPISGHTALYWYRQSLGQGPEFLIYFQGTGAADDSGLPNDRFFAVRPEGSVSTLKIQRTERGDSAVYLCASSLTRITGELFFGEGSRLTVL.

The chain uses TRBV5-6 and TRBJ2-7; TRBD2 agrees at 13 bases. Per the germline V gene, CDR1 is SGHDT and CDR2 is YYEEEE. Losses at the gene ends were 3 bases for V and 0 bases for J; bases not matched to a gene: 9. There are 18 residues in the CDR3. The chain's CDR3 is CASSSLTSGRQSSYEQYF. The CDR3 DNA reads as TGTGCCAGCAGCTCCTTGACTAGCGGGAGGCAGAGCTCCTACGAGCAGTACTTC.

The chain carries TRBV9 and TRBJ2-6; a possible D gene is TRBD1 (6 bases). This CDR3 spans 20 amino acids. Germline V lookup: CDR1 SGDLS, CDR2 YYNGEE. The V end was cut by 0 bases, the J end by 0 bases, with 19 bases between. The CDR3 coding sequence is TGTGCCAGCAGCGTAGGGGAATGGTTAGGGGGTTTCTCTGGGGCCAACGTCCTGACTTTC. Amino acids: CASSVGEWLGGFSGANVLTF.

The chain's CDR3 is CASSPDRGKNYGYTF. The CDR3 DNA sequence: TGTGCCAGCTCACCCGACAGGGGAAAAAACTATGGCTACACCTTC. The rearrangement uses TRBV18 and TRBJ1-2, with 8 bases fitting TRBD1. Germline CDR1 reads KGHSH; CDR2 reads LQKENI. The CDR3 contains 15 residues. The ends lost 3 bases at V and 2 bases at J; junction bases unmatched: 5. The variable domain in full, completed from reference TRBV18 and TRBJ1-2, reads NAGVMQNPRHLVRRRGQEARLRCSPMKGHSHVYWYRQLPEEGLKFMVYLQKENIIDESGMPKERFSAEFPKEGPSILRIQQVVRGDSAAYFCASSPDRGKNYGYTFGSGTRLTVV.

The chain joins TRBV29-1 to TRBJ2-3; maybe TRBD2 (7 bases). The CDR3 has 14 amino acids. Germline CDR1 SQVTM, CDR2 ANQGSEA. V lost 3 bases, J lost 8 bases, and 18 bases lay in between. CDR3 sequence reads: CSVEGAGEARTQYF. CDR3 nucleotides: TGCAGCGTTGAGGGGGCGGGAGAGGCCCGTACGCAGTATTTT.

V usage is TRBV5-1 and J usage is TRBJ1-4; D uncertain. Trimming took off 2 bases at V and 5 bases at J, with 10 bases between the two ends. The V gene's germline CDR1 is SGHRS and CDR2 YFSETQ. The CDR3 has 14 amino acids. The CDR3 reads CASSFHGPNEKLFF. As DNA, the CDR3 is TGCGCCAGCAGCTTCCACGGTCCGAATGAAAAACTGTTTTTT.

The rearrangement uses TRBV4-1 and TRBJ2-5; D is uncertain. V was cut by 0 bases and J by 3 bases, with 5 bases left in between. CDR1 MGHRA and CDR2 YSYEKL come from the germline V gene. The CDR3 runs 13 residues. The CDR3 nucleotides are TGCGCCAGCAGCCAAGACAGTAAAGAGACCCAGTACTTC. Its protein product is CASSQDSKETQYF.

The chain joins TRBV7-6 to TRBJ2-3; the match to TRBD1 covers 10 bases. The ends lost 3 bases at V and 5 bases at J; junction bases unmatched: 8. Germline V lookup: CDR1 SGHVS, CDR2 FNYEAQ. This CDR3 comprises 16 residues. The CDR3 coding sequence is TGTGCCAGCAGCTTGATGACAGGGGGCGTTGGAGATACGCAGTATTTT. Residues: CASSLMTGGVGDTQYF. Supplemented by reference TRBV7-6 and TRBJ2-3, the full variable domain reads GAGVSQSPRYKVTKRGQDVALRCDPISGHVSLYWYRQALGQGPEFLTYFNYEAQQDKSGLPNDRFSAERPEGSISTLTIQRTEQRDSAMYRCASSLMTGGVGDTQYFGPGTRLTVL.

This chain connects TRBV4-1 to TRBJ1-4; 9 bases are shared with TRBD1. V gave up 1 base and J gave up 5 bases; unmatched junction bases: 2. The CDR3 has 15 residues. Germline values: CDR1 MGHRA, CDR2 YSYEKL. CDR3 DNA sequence: TGCGCCAGCAGCCAAGGGGACAGGGACAATGAAAAACTGTTTTTT. Its translation is CASSQGDRDNEKLFF.

V gene TRBV29-1 combines with J gene TRBJ2-2, with D unresolved. Trimming pared 4 bases from V and 5 bases from J, leaving 14 bases between. The CDR3 is made up of 14 amino acids. The germline gives CDR1 SQVTM, CDR2 ANQGSEA. The CDR3 spells CSVVDPKETGELFF. The CDR3 DNA is TGCAGCGTTGTAGACCCAAAGGAGACCGGGGAGCTGTTTTTT.

V is TRBV5-1 and J is TRBJ1-2; 8 positions agree with TRBD1. Germline assignment: CDR1 SGHRS and CDR2 YFSETQ. The trim removed 7 bases at V and 4 bases at J, leaving 27 bases unmatched. The CDR3 runs to 20 residues. In nucleotides, the CDR3 is TGCGCCAGCCGAACTTGGGCCATTGGGACAGGCGTTGTGGGGGGCTATGGCTACACCTTC. Amino acids: CASRTWAIGTGVVGGYGYTF.